The clone carrying this T cell receptor (beta chain) was detected only a few times. Its antigen is still unknown. The data belong to a study of post-analysis software for immune sequencing data. The study's findings and limits: Strong co-clustering by F measure was seen for same-batch samples. Normalized Chao1 diversity was significantly lower in multiple sclerosis patients than in controls. Patients used roughly five TRBV segments, including TRBV5-6, TRBV5-1 and TRBV20-1, more often than controls.

V lost 6 bases and J lost 5; bases outside the gene matches: 6. Germline loops: CDR1 MGHDK, CDR2 SYGVNS. The CDR3 is 13 amino acids. Included in the TCR beta cDNA libraries were unique molecular identifiers. Starting from around 0.96 to 9.9 million T cells, the study yielded about half a million cDNA molecules. TCRdb reprocessed the PCR reads via MiXCR and lists one record per CDR3 protein. The table has approximately 730,000 distinct CDR3 sequences, about 43% seen once. Sequenced: blood. The sequence came from a girl between 10 and 17 years old with multiple sclerosis. The chain recombines TRBV25-1 with TRBJ1-2; the match to TRBD1 covers 7 bases. In DNA form, the CDR3 reads TGTGCCAGCAGCCTGAACAGGGGTTATGGCTACACCTTC. This translates into CASSLNRGYGYTF.